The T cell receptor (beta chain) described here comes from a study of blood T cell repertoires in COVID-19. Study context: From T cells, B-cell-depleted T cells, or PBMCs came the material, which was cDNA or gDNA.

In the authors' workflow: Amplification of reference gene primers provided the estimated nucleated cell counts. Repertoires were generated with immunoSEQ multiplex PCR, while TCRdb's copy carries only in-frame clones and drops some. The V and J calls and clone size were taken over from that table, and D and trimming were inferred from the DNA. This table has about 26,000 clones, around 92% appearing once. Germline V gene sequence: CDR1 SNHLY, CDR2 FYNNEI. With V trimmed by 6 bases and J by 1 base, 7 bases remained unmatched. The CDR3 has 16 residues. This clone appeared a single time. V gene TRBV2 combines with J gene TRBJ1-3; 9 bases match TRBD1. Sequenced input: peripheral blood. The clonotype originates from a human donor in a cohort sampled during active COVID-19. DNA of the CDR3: TGTGCCAGCAGGCCAAACAGGGGGCTATCTGGAAACACCATATATTTT. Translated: CASRPNRGLSGNTIYF.